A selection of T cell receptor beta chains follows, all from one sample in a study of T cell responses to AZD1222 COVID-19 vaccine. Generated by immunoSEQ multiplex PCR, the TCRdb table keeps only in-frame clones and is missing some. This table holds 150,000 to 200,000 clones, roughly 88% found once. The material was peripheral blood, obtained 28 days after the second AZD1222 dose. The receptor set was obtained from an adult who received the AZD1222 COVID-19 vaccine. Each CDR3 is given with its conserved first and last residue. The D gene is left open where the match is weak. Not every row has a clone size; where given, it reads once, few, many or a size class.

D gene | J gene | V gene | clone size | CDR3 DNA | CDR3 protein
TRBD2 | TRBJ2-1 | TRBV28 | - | TGTGCCAGCAGTCCTAGCGGGAAGGGGAATGAGCAGTTCTTC | CASSPSGKGNEQFF
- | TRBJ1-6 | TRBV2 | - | TGTGCCAGCAGTGAACGAGGGGGGGTAGAGGTTTCACCCCTCCACTTT | CASSERGGVEVSPLHF
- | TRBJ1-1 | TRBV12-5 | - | TGTGCTAGTGGTTTGGTAGAGACCGGGTTGAACACTGAAGCTTTCTTT | CASGLVETGLNTEAFF
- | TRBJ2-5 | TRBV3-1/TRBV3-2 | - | TGTGCCAGCAGCCAAGATTGGGGGGAGACCCAGTACTTC | CASSQDWGETQYF
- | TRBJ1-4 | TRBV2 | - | TGTGCCAGCCTAAGAGGGACCCTTATTAATGAAAAACTGTTTTTT | CASLRGTLINEKLFF
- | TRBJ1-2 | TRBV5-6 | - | TGTGCCAGCAGCTCGGGAACGAGCGTGGCATCCTATGGCTACACCTTC | CASSSGTSVASYGYTF
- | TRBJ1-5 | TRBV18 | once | TGTGCCAGCTCACCCGGCAGCAATCAGCCCCAGCATTTT | CASSPGSNQPQHF
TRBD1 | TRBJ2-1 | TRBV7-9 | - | TGTGCCAGCAGCTTCGGAACTGGACAGGGGAATAATAATGAGCAGTTCTTC | CASSFGTGQGNNNEQFF
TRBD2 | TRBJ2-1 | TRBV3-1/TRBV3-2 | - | TGTGCCAGCAGCCGACGGAAGGGACTAGCGGGGAATAACAATGAGCAGTTCTTC | CASSRRKGLAGNNNEQFF
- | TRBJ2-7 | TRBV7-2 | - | TGTGCCAGCAGCTCCAACCCTGGGCTGGGGACCTACGAGCAGTACTTC | CASSSNPGLGTYEQYF
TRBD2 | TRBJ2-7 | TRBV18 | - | TGTGCCAGCTCACCTTTAGCGGGGATCTACGAGCAGTACTTC | CASSPLAGIYEQYF
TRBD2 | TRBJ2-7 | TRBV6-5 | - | TGTGCCAGCAGTTACCCGAGGACTAGCGGGAGTGAGCAGTACTTC | CASSYPRTSGSEQYF
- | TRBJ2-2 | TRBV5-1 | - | TGCGCCAGCAGCCCCGGACGGACAGTGAACACCGGGGAGCTGTTTTTT | CASSPGRTVNTGELFF
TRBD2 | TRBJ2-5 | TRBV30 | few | TGTGCCCGCCGGGGTAGCGGGAGTCAGACCCAGTACTTC | CARRGSGSQTQYF
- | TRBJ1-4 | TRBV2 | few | TGTGCCAGCACGGACCCCAACGGGCTCAAACTGTTTTTT | CASTDPNGLKLFF
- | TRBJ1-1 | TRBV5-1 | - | TGCGCCAGCAGTCCTGCGACCGCCCGGGGCACTGAAGCTTTCTTT | CASSPATARGTEAFF
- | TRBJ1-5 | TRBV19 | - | TGTGCCAGTCGCGCAGGGGAGATTTATAGCAATCAGCCCCAGCATTTT | CASRAGEIYSNQPQHF
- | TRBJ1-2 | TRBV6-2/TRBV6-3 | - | TGTGCCAGCAGCCTAGGGGTTTTAAACTATGGCTACACCTTC | CASSLGVLNYGYTF
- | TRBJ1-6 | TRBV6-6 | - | TGTGCCAGCCGGCAGGCCTCTACCTATAATTCACCCCTCCACTTT | CASRQASTYNSPLHF
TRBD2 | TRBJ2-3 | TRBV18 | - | TGTGCCAGCTCACGCGGGACTAGCGGGGGAACTAGCACAGATACGCAGTATTTT | CASSRGTSGGTSTDTQYF
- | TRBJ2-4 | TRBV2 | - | TGTGCCAGCGCGGAGGTACAGGTGAACATTCAGTACTTC | CASAEVQVNIQYF
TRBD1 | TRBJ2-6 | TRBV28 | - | TGTGCCAGCAGCAGACAGGGGGTCCCTGGGGCCAACGTCCTGACTTTC | CASSRQGVPGANVLTF
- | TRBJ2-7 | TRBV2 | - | TGTGCCAGCAGATCAGACCCGAACGCCTACGAGCAGTACTTC | CASRSDPNAYEQYF
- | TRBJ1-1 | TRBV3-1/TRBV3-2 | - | TGTGCCAGCAGCTTCCGACCGGGACAAGGGAACACTGAAGCTTTCTTT | CASSFRPGQGNTEAFF
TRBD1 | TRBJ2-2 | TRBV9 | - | TGTGCCAGCAGCGTGGGGCTCCCCATGAGTACCGGGACAGGGTACACCGGGGAGCTGTTTTTT | CASSVGLPMSTGTGYTGELFF
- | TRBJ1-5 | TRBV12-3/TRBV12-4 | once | TGTGCCAGCAGTTTAGGGAACAATCAGCCCCAGCATTTT | CASSLGNNQPQHF
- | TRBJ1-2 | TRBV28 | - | TGTGCCAGCAGTTTAGAGTATGGCTACACCTTC | CASSLEYGYTF
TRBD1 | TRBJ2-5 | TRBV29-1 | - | TGCAGCGTGGGACAGGGTCAAGAGACCCAGTACTTC | CSVGQGQETQYF
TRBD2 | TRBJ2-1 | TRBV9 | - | TGTGCCAGCAGCGCAATAGCGGGAAGACATTACAATGAGCAGTTCTTC | CASSAIAGRHYNEQFF
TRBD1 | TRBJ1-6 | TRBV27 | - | TGTGCCAGCAGGTCCGGGACAGGACATAATTCACCCCTCCACTTT | CASRSGTGHNSPLHF
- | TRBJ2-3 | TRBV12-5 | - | TGTGCTAGTGGTTCCGGAGTCGTAGATACGCAGTATTTT | CASGSGVVDTQYF
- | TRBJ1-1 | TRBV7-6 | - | TGTGCCAGCAGCTTTAACAGGAACACTGAAGCTTTCTTT | CASSFNRNTEAFF
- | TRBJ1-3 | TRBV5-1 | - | TGCGCCAGCTCTGGGGGGGACTCCTCTGGAAACACCATATATTTT | CASSGGDSSGNTIYF
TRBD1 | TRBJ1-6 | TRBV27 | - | TGTGCCAGCAGTTTCGGGACAGGGGGCGGAAATTCACCCCTCCACTTT | CASSFGTGGGNSPLHF
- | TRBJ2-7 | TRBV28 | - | TGTGCCAGCAGCTTCTTGGGGACCTCCTACGAGCAGTACTTC | CASSFLGTSYEQYF
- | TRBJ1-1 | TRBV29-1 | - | TGCAGCGTTGATAGGGATAGGGCGAACACTGAAGCTTTCTTT | CSVDRDRANTEAFF
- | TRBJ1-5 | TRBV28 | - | TGTGCCAGCAGTATCCGGTCCCAGCCCCAGCATTTT | CASSIRSQPQHF
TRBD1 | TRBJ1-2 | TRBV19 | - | TGTGCCAGTAGTGTCTTTCCAGGACAGGGGGCCTATGGCTATACCTTC | CASSVFPGQGAYGYTF
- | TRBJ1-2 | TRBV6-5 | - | TGTGCCAGCAGTTTCGCGGGGTCGTTCCGGGGCTACACCTTC | CASSFAGSFRGYTF
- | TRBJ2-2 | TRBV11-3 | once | TGTGCCAGCAGCTTGGGGTTGGACACCGGGGAGCTGTTTTTT | CASSLGLDTGELFF